What follows are 9 T cell receptor beta chains derived from one specimen sequenced in a study of blood T cell repertoires in COVID-19. This table comes from immunoSEQ multiplex PCR, and its TCRdb copy is limited to in-frame clones, with some not included. The sample includes about 140,000 clones, more than 60% of them seen just once. Sequenced sample: peripheral blood. Source of these receptors: a woman aged 60-70 years with acute or convalescent COVID-19.

A note on this clone: Other nucleotide sequences in the sample specify the same CDR3. The chain recombines TRBV30 with TRBJ1-6, with 9 positions matching TRBD1. This CDR3 region has 13 residues. V was clipped by 3 bases and J by 9 bases; unmatched bases: 3. CDR1 and CDR2 from the germline V gene are GTSNPN and SVGIG (reference sequence). This chain's CDR3 is CAWRDRGSSPLHF. The DNA of the CDR3 is TGTGCCTGGAGGGACAGGGGTAGTTCACCCCTCCACTTT.

The chain carries TRBV15 and TRBJ1-4; D possibly corresponds to TRBD1 (6 bases). V was pared by 1 base and J by 7 bases, with 10 bases between. The V gene's germline CDR1 is LNHNV and CDR2 YYDKDF (reference sequence). This CDR3 is built from 14 residues. CDR3 amino acids: CATSRGVGGEKLFF. DNA of the CDR3: TGTGCCACCAGCAGAGGGGTAGGGGGTGAAAAACTGTTTTTT.

The chain couples TRBV30 to TRBJ2-7, with 7 bases identical to TRBD2. V trimming: 2 bases; J trimming: 7 bases; junction bases outside the gene matches: 5. The germline gives CDR1 GTSNPN, CDR2 SVGIG (reference sequence). CDR3 length: 12 residues. This CDR3 reads CAWSRGRGEQYF. For the CDR3, the DNA is TGTGCCTGGAGTCGGGGGAGGGGTGAGCAGTACTTC.

Only a few counts were recorded for this clone. The rearrangement uses TRBV12-3 or TRBV12-4 and TRBJ1-2, with a possible D match to TRBD1 (6 bases). V was trimmed by 6 bases and J by 5 bases, leaving 13 bases between them. CDR3 length: 13 residues. This CDR3 is CASSHTTGYGYTF. The CDR3 nucleotides read TGTGCCAGCAGCCATACGACAGGATATGGCTACACCTTC.

The J gene is TRBJ2-7, the V gene TRBV4-1; possible D gene TRBD2, 5 bases. Germline CDR1 is MGHRA and CDR2 is YSYEKL. Trimming removed 0 bases at V and 0 bases at J, with 15 bases between. This CDR3 region has 17 residues. The CDR3 coding sequence is TGCGCCAGCAGCCAAGATCTTGAGGGAAGGAGCTCCTACGAGCAGTACTTC. Its translation: CASSQDLEGRSSYEQYF.

J is TRBJ1-4 and V is TRBV10-1; D unclear. The CDR3 totals 14 residues. V was cut by 4 bases and J by 8 bases, with 14 bases left in between. The V gene's germline CDR1 is WNHNN and CDR2 SYGVQD (reference sequence). The CDR3 region is CASSVDGRGEKLFF. CDR3 DNA: TGCGCCAGCAGTGTCGACGGCCGGGGAGAAAAACTGTTTTTT.

This rearrangement joins TRBV3-1 (or the pseudogene TRBV3-2) to TRBJ2-3; TRBD2 aligns across 7 bases. The ends lost 0 bases at V and 0 bases at J; junction bases unmatched: 24. Germline CDR1 is LGHDT and CDR2 is YNNKEL (reference sequence). This CDR3 is 23 amino acids long. CDR3 DNA sequence: TGTGCCAGCAGCCAAGATATTCGCGGGAGATCCCAAACTAATCGGGGGAGCACAGATACGCAGTATTTT. Translation gives CASSQDIRGRSQTNRGSTDTQYF.

The chain employs TRBV20-1 and TRBJ2-1, with D hard to call. The germline CDR1 and CDR2 sequences are DFQATT and SNEGSKA (reference sequence). The CDR3 is 11 residues long. V dropped 0 bases and J dropped 10 bases, with 7 bases sitting between them. The CDR3, as DNA: TGCAGTGCTAGAGATCGGCGGGAGCAGTTCTTC. It codes for CSARDRREQFF.

This chain joins TRBV5-1 and TRBJ2-3; TRBD2 matches at 11 bases. The V gene end was trimmed by 3 bases and the J gene end by 6 bases; junction bases not matched to a gene: 9. Germline CDR1 is SGHRS and CDR2 is YFSETQ. This CDR3 has 16 amino acids. This CDR3 is CASSWRTSGLRDTQYF. The CDR3 nucleotides read TGCGCCAGCAGCTGGCGGACTAGCGGGCTTAGGGATACGCAGTATTTT.